The present T cell receptor (beta chain) was sequenced within a study of shared clonotypes between healthy human individuals. Trimming took 5 bases from V and 0 from J; bases not matched to a gene: 8. Germline assignment: CDR1 SEHNR and CDR2 FQNEAQ (reference sequence). The CDR3 sequence is 16 residues long. Clones were read by immunoSEQ multiplex PCR, and TCRdb kept only the in-frame ones, dropping some. The sample lists approximately 250,000 clones, over 60% occurring once. CD45RA-negative memory and CD45RA+ naive subsets were split from the CD4+ cells. The sequenced material came from memory CD4+ T cells sorted from blood. Noted subset: CD45RA-negative fraction. The rearrangement links TRBV7-9 to TRBJ1-1, with TRBD1 identical over 8 bases. The TCR comes from a man under 40 in good health. Here the CDR3 DNA reads TGTGCCAGCAGCACCAGACAGGGGTTGGTGAACACTGAAGCTTTCTTT. It codes for CASSTRQGLVNTEAFF.